The clone carrying this T cell receptor (beta chain) has only a few counts. Its target is unknown. The CDR3 covers 16 residues. V gave up 3 bases and J gave up 1 base, with 14 bases separating them. The germline V gene encodes CDR1 SGDLS and CDR2 YYNGEE. Healthy HIV-negative adults without recent acute infections or vaccinations served as donors. This record belongs to a study of shared clonotypes between healthy human individuals. About the study: Each donor contributed plates that comprised three CD4 naive, three CD4 memory, two CD8 naive and one CD8 memory.

In the authors' methods: Sequence data from immunoSEQ were junction-only and lacked quality scores; consequently, filtering differed. The table came from immunoSEQ multiplex PCR; TCRdb's copy has only in-frame clones and leaves some out. The V and J calls and clone size come from that table; D and trimming were worked out from the DNA. This table holds around 940,000 clones, approximately 76% found once. Findings and limits, study-wide: In the sorted subsets, rarefaction showed sequencing was incomplete despite large depth.

The genes are TRBV9 and TRBJ1-3, with D uncertain. The sample was memory CD4+ T cells sorted from blood. As for subset: CD45RA-negative fraction. This receptor was taken from a man aged 18 to 35 in good health. The CDR3 DNA reads TGTGCCAGCAGCGGAGGCGGGTTCGGGTCTGGAAACACCATATATTTT. Its translation is CASSGGGFGSGNTIYF.